This section outlines one TCR beta chain sequence together with its context. This sample stems from a study of blood T cell repertoires in COVID-19. Study-wide background: In each case, the material was cDNA or gDNA derived from T cells, B-cell-depleted T cells, or PBMCs.

Profiling relied on immunoSEQ multiplex PCR, and the TCRdb table lists in-frame clones only, not all of them. The data contain roughly 150,000 clones, roughly nine tenths of them singletons. The CDR3 has 13 amino acids. Trimming shortened V by 3 bases and J by 8 bases, and 13 bases separated the two germline ends. CDR1 and CDR2 (germline): MNHEY, SMNVEV (reference sequence). This chain uses TRBV27 with TRBJ1-2; perhaps TRBD1 as D (6 bases). The origin of this receptor is a woman in her seventies with acute or convalescent COVID-19. The sequenced sample consisted of peripheral blood. This CDR3 is CASSFQQGGGYTF. For the CDR3, the DNA is TGTGCCAGCAGTTTCCAACAGGGAGGGGGCTACACCTTC.